This is a list of T cell receptor beta chains from one sample in a study of blood T cell repertoires in COVID-19. This table comes from immunoSEQ multiplex PCR, and its TCRdb copy is limited to in-frame clones, with some not included. The sample includes hundreds of thousands of clones, approximately 86% of them seen just once. Sequenced sample: peripheral blood. The receptors were sampled from a woman in her twenties or thirties with COVID-19, enrolled during active disease. Each CDR3 is given with its conserved first and last residue. The D gene is left open where the match is weak. Rows may omit the clone size; those that give it use once, few, many or a size class.

>-|TRBJ2-1|TRBV27|-
TGTGCCAGCAGTTTAAGACAGGTCAGCTCCTACAATGAGCAGTTCTTC
CASSLRQVSSYNEQFF
>-|TRBJ2-7|TRBV30|TRBD1
TGTGCCGGGATGACAGGGGGCGGGTACGAGCAGTACTTC
CAGMTGGGYEQYF
>few|TRBJ1-4|TRBV6-6|TRBD1
TGTGCCAGCAGTTACGAGGACAGGTCCAATGAAAAACTGTTTTTT
CASSYEDRSNEKLFF
>-|TRBJ1-2|TRBV6-5|-
TGTGCCAGCAGTTACTCGGGGGCCAACGATTATGGCTACACCTTC
CASSYSGANDYGYTF
>-|TRBJ1-1|TRBV2|TRBD1
TGTGCCAGCACCGACCCTAGAGGGACAGGGGTGTCGGGTGCTTTCTTT
CASTDPRGTGVSGAFF
>-|TRBJ1-1|TRBV6-2/TRBV6-3|TRBD1
TGTGCCAGCAGTTCGGGACAGGGCGCCACTGAAGCTTTCTTT
CASSSGQGATEAFF
>-|TRBJ2-1|TRBV12-3/TRBV12-4|TRBD1
TGTGCCAGCGGCCGGGACAGGGTGTATGAGCAGTTCTTC
CASGRDRVYEQFF
>-|TRBJ2-1|TRBV7-9|-
TGTGCCAGCAAGGGGGGCGGGAGTTCGAATGAGCAGTTCTTC
CASKGGGSSNEQFF
>-|TRBJ2-5|TRBV5-4|-
TGTGCCAGCAGCTTGGGCGGGATCCAAGAGACCCAGTACTTC
CASSLGGIQETQYF
>-|TRBJ2-6|TRBV4-3|-
TGCGCCAGCAGCCAAGATATGGGCGGGGCCAACGTCCTGACTTTC
CASSQDMGGANVLTF
>-|TRBJ1-2|TRBV6-2/TRBV6-3|-
TGTGCCAGCATCCCGGGGGGACCTAACTATGGCTACACCTTC
CASIPGGPNYGYTF
>-|TRBJ2-7|TRBV7-2|TRBD2
TGTGCCAGCAGCATCGGGACTAGCGGGAGGGGAGAGCAGTACTTC
CASSIGTSGRGEQYF
>-|TRBJ1-1|TRBV2|-
TGTGCCAGCAGTGAACAGGGCCTAGGAACTGAAGCTTTCTTT
CASSEQGLGTEAFF
>-|TRBJ2-7|TRBV7-2|TRBD2
TGTGCCAGCAGCTGGGGACTAGCGGGGTCCTACGAGCAGTACTTC
CASSWGLAGSYEQYF
>-|TRBJ2-7|TRBV12-3/TRBV12-4|-
TGTGCCAGCACCGCCTGGGGCAGGGCCGAGCAGTACTTC
CASTAWGRAEQYF
>once|TRBJ1-2|TRBV6-5|TRBD1
TGTGCCAGCAGTTACAGAGGACAGGGGACCTATGGCTACACCTTC
CASSYRGQGTYGYTF
>-|TRBJ1-5|TRBV11-2|-
TGTGCCAGCAGCTTAGCAGGGTCCACTCAGCCCCAGCATTTT
CASSLAGSTQPQHF
>-|TRBJ2-7|TRBV4-1|-
TGCGCCAGCAGCCCTGACAGTGGGGCCTACGAGCAGTACTTC
CASSPDSGAYEQYF
>-|TRBJ2-1|TRBV7-8|-
TGTGCCAGCAGCCCGAAGACTAGGCGGAATGAGCAGTTCTTC
CASSPKTRRNEQFF
>-|TRBJ1-1|TRBV7-3|TRBD1
TGTGCCAGCAGCTTACAGGGGGCGGCGAACACTGAAGCTTTCTTT
CASSLQGAANTEAFF
>-|TRBJ1-5|TRBV4-2|TRBD1
TGTGCCAGCAGCCGGGGGGGACAGGGCGATCAGCCCCAGCATTTT
CASSRGGQGDQPQHF
>-|TRBJ2-2|TRBV2|TRBD2
TGTGCCAGCAGTGTTTTTCGTGGGAGGGCGCTCAACACCGGGGAGCTGTTTTTT
CASSVFRGRALNTGELFF
>-|TRBJ2-7|TRBV24-1|-
TGTGCCACCAGTGATTTACAGGGATACGAGCAGTACTTC
CATSDLQGYEQYF
>once|TRBJ1-3|TRBV27|TRBD1
TGTGCCAGCAGCCTAGACAGGGGCCGAGGAAACACCATATATTTT
CASSLDRGRGNTIYF
>once|TRBJ2-3|TRBV4-1|-
TGCGCCAGCAGCTTATTAGAAGTAAGCACAGATACGCAGTATTTT
CASSLLEVSTDTQYF
>-|TRBJ2-5|TRBV10-3|TRBD1
TGTGCCATCAGTGGGGGGACAGGGGGCGAGACCCAGTACTTC
CAISGGTGGETQYF
>-|TRBJ2-3|TRBV3-1/TRBV3-2|-
TGTGCCAGCAGCGATCTGACACGGGGAAGCACAGATACGCAGTATTTT
CASSDLTRGSTDTQYF
>-|TRBJ2-7|TRBV2|TRBD1
TGTGCCGGGACAGGGGGCGACGAGCAGTACTTC
CAGTGGDEQYF
>once|TRBJ1-5|TRBV27|TRBD1
TGTGCCAGCAGCGACAGGGCGCTGGGGGCCCAGCATTTT
CASSDRALGAQHF
>-|TRBJ2-5|TRBV7-9|TRBD1
TGTGCCAGCAGCCGGGACAGATATTTGGAGACCCAGTACTTC
CASSRDRYLETQYF
>-|TRBJ2-2|TRBV7-2|TRBD1
TGTGCCAGCAGCCCAACAGGGGTTTTTATCGGGGAGCTGTTTTTT
CASSPTGVFIGELFF